This record looks at one T cell receptor beta chain sequence and its context. The data originate from a study of T cell responses to AZD1222 COVID-19 vaccine. The protocol was immunoSEQ multiplex PCR, while the TCRdb copy is restricted to in-frame clones and leaves out a portion. The table lists tens of thousands of clones, less than 95% of them singletons. The CDR3 has 15 amino acids. Trimming left V 2 bases short and J 0 bases short, with 8 bases between. Germline loops: CDR1 MDHEN, CDR2 SYDVKM. This material consisted of peripheral blood, taken 28 days after the second AZD1222 dose. The origin of this receptor is an adult who received the AZD1222 COVID-19 vaccine. The gene calls are TRBV28 and TRBJ2-1; D remains unclear. The CDR3 loop is CASSLAPSSYNEQFF. The CDR3 nucleotides are TGTGCCAGCAGTTTAGCACCGAGCTCCTACAATGAGCAGTTCTTC.